This entry lists 25 T cell receptor beta chains sequenced from one sample in a study of CD8+ T cells in alopecia areata. Following extraction, RNA underwent reverse transcription to cDNA, which served as the sequencing template. Generated by immunoSEQ multiplex PCR, the TCRdb table keeps only in-frame clones and is missing some. The repertoire holds approximately 100,000 clones, with 55% to 70% as singletons. Described treatment: oral pan-JAK inhibitor, 5-10 mg twice daily. Sequencing was performed on CD8+ T cells sorted from blood, taken between weeks 55 and 65, from a patient treated with tofacitinib. These receptors came from a human donor with alopecia areata.

This clone was seen a handful of times. The V call is TRBV7-9, the J call TRBJ2-7, with unresolved D. This CDR3 is 15 amino acids long. Germline loops: CDR1 SEHNR, CDR2 FQNEAQ (reference sequence). Trimming cost V 1 base and J 2 bases, with 12 bases left between them. This CDR3 is CASSLGAAFTYEQYF. CDR3 bases: TGTGCCAGCAGCTTAGGCGCAGCCTTTACCTACGAGCAGTACTTC.

V and J are TRBV30 and TRBJ2-3; 7 bases align to TRBD1. The CDR3 extends over 11 amino acids. Germline V gene sequence: CDR1 GTSNPN, CDR2 SVGIG (reference sequence). Trimming removed 5 bases from V and 6 bases from J; junction bases left unmatched: 2. Here the CDR3 DNA reads TGTGCCTGGCGCAGGGGGGATACGCAGTATTTT. It yields the protein CAWRRGDTQYF.

J is TRBJ1-2 and V is TRBV6-5, with D possibly TRBD1 on 5 matching bases. The CDR3 is 14 amino acids. Trimming pared 8 bases from V and 4 bases from J, leaving 17 bases between. Per germline, CDR1 MNHEY and CDR2 SVGAGI. The CDR3 is CASSLKGESYGYTF. The CDR3 DNA sequence: TGTGCCAGCTCCCTGAAAGGGGAGAGCTATGGCTACACCTTC.

This chain links TRBV5-5 with TRBJ2-7, with TRBD1 identical over 10 bases. The trim removed 3 bases at V and 7 bases at J, leaving 7 bases unmatched. The CDR3 has 14 amino acids. Germline CDR1 SGHKS, CDR2 YYEKEE (reference sequence). The CDR3 sequence: CASSWGTGEWEQYF. The CDR3 DNA is TGTGCCAGCAGCTGGGGGACAGGGGAGTGGGAGCAGTACTTC. The full variable domain, completed using reference TRBV5-5 and TRBJ2-7, is DAGVTQSPTHLIKTRGQQVTLRCSPISGHKSVSWYQQVLGQGPQFIFQYYEKEERGRGNFPDRFSARQFPNYSSELNVNALLLGDSALYLCASSWGTGEWEQYFGPGTRLTVT.

The gene calls are TRBV29-1 and TRBJ2-3; weak D call: TRBD2 (7 bases). V was pared by 7 bases and J by 4 bases, with 21 bases between. This CDR3 is 15 amino acids long. From germline, CDR1 is SQVTM and CDR2 ANQGSEA. The CDR3 reads CSAKLRGALADTQYF. CDR3 nucleotide sequence: TGCAGCGCCAAACTCCGGGGGGCCCTCGCAGATACGCAGTATTTT.

The DNA of the CDR3 is TGTGCCAGCAGTGTGGACCTTCTTAGGTCGAACACCGGGGAGCTGTTTTTT. It is translated as CASSVDLLRSNTGELFF. This rearrangement joins TRBV2 to TRBJ2-2; D not resolved. The ends were cut back, 4 bases at V and 0 bases at J, with 15 bases in the middle. This CDR3 spans 17 amino acids. Germline V gives CDR1 SNHLY, CDR2 FYNNEI.

The CDR3 sequence is CAWSVPAGSNEQFF. The CDR3 coding sequence is TGTGCCTGGAGTGTACCGGCAGGAAGCAATGAGCAGTTCTTC. This rearrangement joins TRBV30 to TRBJ2-1; D remains ambiguous. Germline assignment: CDR1 GTSNPN and CDR2 SVGIG (reference sequence). Trimming removed 0 bases at V and 6 bases at J, with 12 bases between. CDR3 length equals 14 residues.

The table lists this clone with a count of one. The chain combines TRBV6-5 with TRBJ2-3; tentative D call: TRBD2 (6 bases). The germline gives CDR1 MNHEY, CDR2 SVGAGI. CDR3 length: 16 residues. Trimming stripped 2 bases from V and 1 base from J, with 13 bases between. The CDR3 DNA reads as TGTGCCAGCAGTTACCCACGCTCGGGGGGCACAGATACGCAGTATTTT. It encodes CASSYPRSGGTDTQYF.

This rearrangement joins TRBV27 to TRBJ1-5, with 7 bases fitting TRBD1. The V segment lost 6 bases and the J segment 6 bases; nucleotides outside the gene matches: 8. The CDR3 is made up of 14 amino acids. In germline, CDR1 is MNHEY, CDR2 SMNVEV (reference sequence). The CDR3 spells CASSLAQGSQPQHF. As DNA, the CDR3 is TGTGCCAGCAGCCTGGCACAGGGGAGTCAGCCCCAGCATTTT.

DNA of the CDR3: TGTGCCAGCAGGGGGGTAAACTATGGCTACACCTTC. Protein: CASRGVNYGYTF. The rearrangement uses TRBV6-5 and TRBJ1-2, with D possibly TRBD1 on 5 matching bases. The V end was cut by 6 bases, the J end by 2 bases, with 7 bases between. Germline V lookup: CDR1 MNHEY, CDR2 SVGAGI. CDR3 size: 12 residues.

The genes are TRBV15 and TRBJ2-5, with D perhaps TRBD1 or TRBD2 (5 bases each). V was trimmed by 0 bases and J by 2 bases, leaving 10 bases between them. The CDR3 spans 15 residues. Germline loops: CDR1 LNHNV, CDR2 YYDKDF (reference sequence). The CDR3 DNA follows: TGTGCCACCAGCAGAGATCGGGGCAGTCAAGAGACCCAGTACTTC. Translated, it gives CATSRDRGSQETQYF.

There are a few counts of this clone. The rearrangement links TRBV30 to TRBJ1-1; no clear D. Per germline, CDR1 GTSNPN and CDR2 SVGIG (reference sequence). The CDR3 is made up of 16 amino acids. Trimming stripped 2 bases from V and 1 base from J, with 17 bases between. In nucleotides, the CDR3 is TGTGCCTGGAGTTCCCTCGCCAAACAGCGGAACACTGAAGCTTTCTTT. Protein product: CAWSSLAKQRNTEAFF.

A single count supports this clone. V usage is TRBV7-9 and J usage is TRBJ1-2; a weak D match, TRBD1 (5 bases). Germline V CDR1 and CDR2: SEHNR, FQNEAQ (reference sequence). V gave up 0 bases and J gave up 6 bases, with 17 bases separating them. The CDR3 length is 16 residues. The DNA of the CDR3 is TGTGCCAGCAGCTTAGCAGCCAACCGGGACGTGGATGGCTACACCTTC. Protein sequence: CASSLAANRDVDGYTF. Full variable domain (missing parts from reference TRBV7-9 and TRBJ1-2): DTGVSQNPRHKITKRGQNVTFRCDPISEHNRLYWYRQTLGQGPEFLTYFQNEAQLEKSRLLSDRFSAERPKGSFSTLEIQRTEQGDSAMYLCASSLAANRDVDGYTFGSGTRLTVV.

Notes on this clone: One end of the junction does not line up with germline, which may come from a read error. The V gene is TRBV7-7, the J gene TRBJ2-5; 10 positions match TRBD2. CDR1 SSHAT and CDR2 FNYEAQ come from the germline V gene (reference sequence). The CDR3 extends over 14 amino acids. The CDR3 DNA is TGTGCTAGCAGCTTCGGACTAGCGGAAGAGACCCAGTACTTC. Its translation: CASSFGLAEETQYF.

There are a few counts of this clone. The V call is TRBV28, the J call TRBJ2-7, with no clear D. Per the germline V gene, CDR1 is MDHEN and CDR2 is SYDVKM. V was cut by 5 bases and J by 0 bases, with 2 bases left in between. This CDR3 is 11 amino acids long. The CDR3 sequence is CASSRSYEQYF. The CDR3 bases are TGTGCCAGCAGTCGCTCCTACGAGCAGTACTTC.

This clone was found a few times. The rearrangement links TRBV9 to TRBJ1-2, with D possibly TRBD1 on 5 matching bases. The CDR3 runs 12 residues. V was shortened by 6 bases and J by 9 bases, with 15 bases between the two germline ends. From germline, CDR1 is SGDLS and CDR2 YYNGEE. CDR3 nucleotides: TGTGCCAGCACCACAGTGGGACGGAGCTACACCTTC. Encoded protein: CASTTVGRSYTF.

The J gene is TRBJ2-7, the V gene TRBV7-2, with a tentative D call TRBD2 (5 bases). Germline-derived CDR1 and CDR2 are SGHTA and FQGNSA. Trimming cost V 5 bases and J 6 bases, with 8 bases left between them. The CDR3 has 11 amino acids. The CDR3 loop is CASSPGLEQYF. The CDR3, as DNA: TGTGCCAGCAGCCCCGGACTCGAGCAGTACTTC.

The rearrangement joins TRBV5-6 to TRBJ1-5, with a weak D call TRBD1 (5 bases). Germline assignment: CDR1 SGHDT and CDR2 YYEEEE. The CDR3 loop spans 15 amino acids. V lost 0 bases and J 2 bases, leaving 9 bases between the germline ends. As DNA, the CDR3 is TGTGCCAGCAGCTTGGGTGCGGGGGGCAATCAGCCCCAGCATTTT. This encodes CASSLGAGGNQPQHF.

In its sample, this clone was seen once. The V gene is TRBV9, the J gene TRBJ2-7; TRBD2 agrees at 7 bases. CDR3 length: 14 residues. Germline trimming cut 0 bases from V and 2 bases from J; bases unmatched to any gene: 2. The germline CDR1 and CDR2 sequences are SGDLS and YYNGEE. The CDR3 is CASSVAAGTYEQYF. CDR3 DNA: TGTGCCAGCAGCGTAGCAGCGGGGACCTACGAGCAGTACTTC. Complete variable domain (other parts from reference TRBV9 and TRBJ2-7): DSGVTQTPKHLITATGQRVTLRCSPRSGDLSVYWYQQSLDQGLQFLIQYYNGEERAKGNILERFSAQQFPDLHSELNLSSLELGDSALYFCASSVAAGTYEQYFGPGTRLTVT.

This clone was counted between two and nine times. The genes are TRBV19 and TRBJ2-1, with unresolved D. The ends were cut back, 8 bases at V and 5 bases at J, with 4 bases in the middle. There are 10 residues in the CDR3. Germline-derived CDR1 and CDR2 are LNHDA and SQIVND (reference sequence). Written as DNA, the CDR3 is TGTGCCAGTGGGGACAATGAGCAGTTCTTC. Translated: CASGDNEQFF.

This clone has a handful of counts. The V call is TRBV11-2, the J call TRBJ2-1; D is unclear. The germline V gene has CDR1 SGHAT and CDR2 FQNNGV. Trimming removed 3 bases from V and 7 bases from J, with 7 bases in between. The CDR3 covers 12 residues. CDR3 sequence: CASSFIGNEQFF. As DNA, the CDR3 is TGTGCCAGCAGCTTTATAGGAAATGAGCAGTTCTTC.

The CDR3 region has the DNA TGTGCCACCAGCAGAGATCAAGGGTCTGGGGCCAACGTCCTGACTTTC. Amino acid sequence: CATSRDQGSGANVLTF. V gene TRBV15 combines with J gene TRBJ2-6; D is undetermined. Germline CDR1 and CDR2: LNHNV and YYDKDF (reference sequence). The CDR3 is 16 residues long. V lost 0 bases and J lost 1, with 7 bases in between.

The rearrangement links TRBV7-2 to TRBJ2-2; unclear D gene. CDR3 length: 13 amino acids. Germline assignment: CDR1 SGHTA and CDR2 FQGNSA. Between the trimmed V and J ends, which lost 2 bases and 6 bases, there was a span of 7 bases. For the CDR3, the DNA is TGTGCCAGCAGCTTAACCTCAGCCGGGGAGCTGTTTTTT. This codes for CASSLTSAGELFF.

This rearrangement joins TRBV9 to TRBJ2-1, with D possibly being TRBD1 (5 bases). Germline V CDR1 and CDR2: SGDLS, YYNGEE. The CDR3 has 13 amino acids. Trimming left V 0 bases short and J 5 bases short, with 6 bases between. The CDR3 nucleotides are TGTGCCAGCAGCGTAGGACAGAACAATGAGCAGTTCTTC. It encodes CASSVGQNNEQFF.

V gene TRBV13 combines with J gene TRBJ2-4; D call uncertain. V lost 5 bases and J lost 9, with 11 bases in between. Germline-derived CDR1 and CDR2 are PRHDT and FYEKMQ (reference sequence). This CDR3 has 12 residues. In nucleotides, the CDR3 is TGTGCCAGCAGCGTAGTAAACGGCATTCAGTACTTC. This codes for CASSVVNGIQYF.